This T cell receptor (beta chain) was obtained from a study of T cell changes during pregnancy in multiple sclerosis. The protocol was immunoSEQ multiplex PCR, while the TCRdb copy is restricted to in-frame clones and leaves out a portion. This table has about 29,000 clones, 75% to 90% appearing once. This specimen was CD8+ T cells from peripheral blood mononuclear cells, taken after pregnancy. The origin of this receptor is a female donor with multiple sclerosis, enrolled in a pregnancy study.

The CDR3 DNA is TGCGCCAGCGAGTCCGGACTAGACAATGAGCAGTTCTTC. Its protein is CASESGLDNEQFF. The genes are TRBV4-1 and TRBJ2-1; 7 bases match TRBD2. With 8 bases clipped from V and 5 bases from J, the junction kept 6 bases outside the gene matches. This CDR3 comprises 13 residues. The germline V gene has CDR1 MGHRA and CDR2 YSYEKL.